The 8 T cell receptor beta chains given below trace back to one sample, sequenced in a study of CD8 T cells in ankylosing spondylitis. For these receptors, no antigen is known. Study conclusions and caveats: Characteristic of ankylosing spondylitis blood, it appeared, was a TCR beta motif comprising about eight highly homologous variants.

TCRdb used MiXCR to reprocess the 5' RACE reads, holding one entry per CDR3 protein. The table shows about 420,000 distinct CDR3 sequences, with 20% to 25% occurring only once. Material for sequencing was blood, either unsorted or a sorted T cell fraction (not recorded which). Receptor source: a male donor with ankylosing spondylitis.

The chain has TRBV20-1 and TRBJ2-1; 7 bases match TRBD2. V trimming: 5 bases; J trimming: 4 bases; junction bases outside the gene matches: 14. The CDR3 contains 16 residues. Germline V gene data show CDR1 as DFQATT and CDR2 as SNEGSKA (reference sequence). In nucleotides, the CDR3 is TGCAGTGCTCTCGGAACAGCGGGGCGGGATTACAATGAGCAGTTCTTC. Its translation: CSALGTAGRDYNEQFF.

A remark on this clonotype: Compared with germline, one end of the junction differs, possibly owing to a read error. The chain recombines TRBV7-7 with TRBJ2-1, with unresolved D. The CDR3 loop spans 14 amino acids. Germline CDR1 is SSHAT and CDR2 is FNYEAQ (reference sequence). The chain's CDR3 is CASSSGPLGNEQFF. The DNA for the CDR3 is TGTGCTAGCAGCTCCGGACCCCTTGGGAATGAGCAGTTCTTC.

The V gene is TRBV2, the J gene TRBJ2-3; D gene unclear. Trimming pared 9 bases from V and 7 bases from J, leaving 11 bases between. Germline CDR1 SNHLY, CDR2 FYNNEI. The CDR3 runs 11 residues. In DNA form, the CDR3 reads TGTGCCAGTTTGTTGGGATATACGCAGTATTTT. This gives the protein CASLLGYTQYF.

A few counts support this clonotype. This chain links TRBV11-1 with TRBJ1-2, with 12 nucleotides matching TRBD1. The V segment lost 5 bases and the J segment 3 bases; nucleotides outside the gene matches: 13. This CDR3 has 18 residues. Germline lookup yields CDR1 SGHAT and CDR2 FQDESV (reference sequence). CDR3 in amino acids: CASSAGTGGHPRHYGYTF. The DNA of the CDR3 is TGTGCCAGCAGCGCGGGGACAGGGGGCCACCCTCGACACTATGGCTACACCTTC.

The rearrangement uses TRBV4-3 and TRBJ2-3, with D maybe TRBD2 (5 bases). This CDR3 has 14 amino acids. The germline V gene has CDR1 LGHNA and CDR2 YSLEER. Trimming pared 1 base from V and 3 bases from J, leaving 8 bases between. DNA of the CDR3: TGCGCCAGCAGCCAAGGGCCGGGAACAGATACGCAGTATTTT. Encoded protein: CASSQGPGTDTQYF.

In this sample, this clonotype turned up many times. The J gene is TRBJ2-1, the V gene TRBV5-1, with TRBD1 matching over 7 bases. CDR1 is SGHRS and CDR2 is YFSETQ in the germline V gene. The CDR3 covers 15 residues. Trimming took 4 bases from V and 5 from J; bases not matched to a gene: 9. CDR3 protein: CASSLDRVADNEQFF. Written as DNA, the CDR3 is TGCGCCAGCAGCCTCGACAGGGTGGCCGACAATGAGCAGTTCTTC.

This chain connects TRBV10-3 to TRBJ2-7; 8 nucleotides align to TRBD2. V lost 8 bases, J lost 6 bases, and 15 bases stayed unmatched. Germline-derived CDR1 and CDR2 are ENHRY and SYGVKD. There are 15 residues in the CDR3. The DNA for the CDR3 is TGTGCCATCGCCTACGGGACGCCCGGGGGGGGCGAGCAGTACTTC. Its protein is CAIAYGTPGGGEQYF.

V and J are TRBV12-3 or TRBV12-4 and TRBJ2-7; D possibly corresponds to TRBD1 (6 bases). V lost 6 bases to trimming and J lost 4 bases, with 13 bases between them. CDR3 length equals 13 residues. The CDR3 nucleotides read TGTGCCAGCAGACCGGGACAAGTTTACGAGCAGTACTTC. Encoded protein: CASRPGQVYEQYF.